This T cell receptor beta chain was documented in a study of PD-L1 blockade in urothelial cancer (dated by TCRdb to about 2017). Background on the whole study: Every patient began therapy around 2014 and was given atezolizumab 1,200 mg intravenously every 3 weeks. About 85% of the roughly 29 patients were identified as males with urothelial cancer of bladder origin, and a prior smoking history was reported by 18 of 29 patients. Patients had an ECOG performance status of 0 or 1 and had received between 0 and 3 prior chemotherapy regimens. Blood samples were analyzed 3 weeks after the start of treatment (second dose) and 6 weeks after the start of treatment. A median of about 150,000 T cells and roughly 80,000 unique TCRs was obtained from blood samples, and a median clonality of 0.080 was observed. Somatic, immune and clinical correlates of response to PD-L1 blockade with atezolizumab in urothelial cancer were the focus of an exploratory multi-omic analysis. Pretreatment tumor samples, along with matched peripheral blood collected serially before and after atezolizumab treatment, underwent TCR sequencing. Durable clinical benefit was defined as a progression-free survival longer than 6 months, and TCR features were additionally tested against progression-free survival and overall survival. Whole exome sequencing and RNA sequencing of pretreatment tumors were performed alongside TCR sequencing in the same patients. Durable clinical benefit was achieved by nine patients and was not achieved by 20 patients. Twenty-nine patients had pretreatment blood TCR-seq, about 25 had at least one posttreatment blood collection, and about 25 had tumor TCR-seq.

Synthetic TCR analog templates were spiked into each PCR to estimate absolute template abundance from read counts. TCRbeta CDR3 regions were amplified from genomic DNA with bias-controlled V and J gene primers using the immunoSEQ assay. Sequencing of rearranged TCRbeta segments was done at approximately 20X coverage. The authors' pipeline ran thus. Sequencing errors were corrected by clustering, and CDR3s were annotated against IMGT so that V, D and J genes could be assigned. Out-of-frame and stop-codon sequences were excluded, and only productive TCRbeta rearrangements were used in downstream analyses. Clonality was calculated as one minus the Shannon entropy normalized by the log of the number of unique productive sequences. Fisher's exact test with Benjamini-Hochberg correction, using a cutoff of adjusted p below 0.01, was how clones that differed between time points or between blood and tumor were identified. TCRdb holds this immuneACCESS table with in-frame rearrangements only. Some clones are missing; in checked studies, unresolved V genes explain under half, and the rest has no known cause. D and trimming come from the DNA, and the V and J calls and clone size come from that table. Here the sample has about 81,000 clones; more than 85% occur a single time. Around a tenth of the sample lies in the top ten.

What the research found in general, with its limitations: Because the sample size was small (n of about 30) and many exploratory analyses were performed, the results are intended to be hypothesis-generating. Among patients with durable benefit, tumor-associated TCR clones showed greater expansion in peripheral blood 3 weeks after treatment started (n ≈ 20, p = 0.022). Improved progression-free and overall survival was found to be associated with pretreatment peripheral blood TCR clonality below the median.

In regard to this clone: Which antigen it targets is not known. Base qualities are not at hand, and no much larger clone is one base apart.

As encoded in the germline V gene (reference sequence), CDR1 is SGHNT while CDR2 is YYREEE. The CDR3 covers 16 residues, taking in both the cysteine and the phenylalanine. This entry keeps only the CDR3 DNA: 48 bases, framed from base 1. Trimming takes 0 bases from V and 2 bases from J, and the germline ends sit 12 bases apart. A cohort of around 28 patients with locally advanced or metastatic urothelial carcinoma, treated at Memorial Sloan Kettering on a trial protocol, was included. Peripheral blood mononuclear cells were collected pretreatment and during treatment, at between 1 and 8 total time points per patient. The Qiagen DNeasy Blood extraction kit was used to purify genomic DNA from total PBMCs and tumor samples. PBMCs were collected pretreatment and during treatment and were isolated and stored as previously described.

The sequence links TRBV5-4 to TRBJ1-3, with a tentative D gene TRBD1 over 5 matching bases. The sequences come from PBMCs, collected around atezolizumab (anti-PD-L1) treatment. The sequence was collected from a man between 60 and 70 years old with urothelial cancer. The nucleotide sequence is TGTGCCAGCAGCTTGGGGGGGGAGCTCCCTGGAAACACCATATATTTT. Translated, this is CASSLGGELPGNTIYF.